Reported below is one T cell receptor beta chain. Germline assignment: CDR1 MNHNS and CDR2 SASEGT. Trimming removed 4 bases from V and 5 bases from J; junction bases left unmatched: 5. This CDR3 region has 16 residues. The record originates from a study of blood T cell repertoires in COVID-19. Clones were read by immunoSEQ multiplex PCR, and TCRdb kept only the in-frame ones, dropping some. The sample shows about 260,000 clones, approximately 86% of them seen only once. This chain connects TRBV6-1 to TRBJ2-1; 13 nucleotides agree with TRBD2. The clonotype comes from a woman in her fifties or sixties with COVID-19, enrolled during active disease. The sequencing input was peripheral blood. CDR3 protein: CASSGLAGGQDNEQFF. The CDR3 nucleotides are TGTGCCAGCAGTGGACTAGCGGGAGGACAAGACAATGAGCAGTTCTTC.